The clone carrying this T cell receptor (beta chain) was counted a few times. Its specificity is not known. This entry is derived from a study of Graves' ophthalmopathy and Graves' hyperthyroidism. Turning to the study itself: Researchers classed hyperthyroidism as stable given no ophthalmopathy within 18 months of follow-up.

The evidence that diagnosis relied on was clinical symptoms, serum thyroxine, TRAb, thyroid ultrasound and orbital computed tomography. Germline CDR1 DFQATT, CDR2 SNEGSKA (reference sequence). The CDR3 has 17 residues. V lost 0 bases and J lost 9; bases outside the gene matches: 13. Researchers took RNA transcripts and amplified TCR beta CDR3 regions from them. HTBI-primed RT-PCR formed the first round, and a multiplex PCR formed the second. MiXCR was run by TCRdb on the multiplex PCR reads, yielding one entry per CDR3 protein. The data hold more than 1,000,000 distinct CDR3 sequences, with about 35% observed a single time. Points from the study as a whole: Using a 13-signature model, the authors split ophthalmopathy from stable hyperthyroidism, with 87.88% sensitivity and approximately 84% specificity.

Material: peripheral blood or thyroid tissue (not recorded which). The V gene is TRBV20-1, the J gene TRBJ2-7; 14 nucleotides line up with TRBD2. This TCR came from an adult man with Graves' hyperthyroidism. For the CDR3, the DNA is TGCAGTGCTAGAGAGGATTCATTCGGGACTAGCGGGAGCGGGCAGTACTTC. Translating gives CSAREDSFGTSGSGQYF.